The 29 T cell receptor beta chains reported below all come from one sample, sequenced in a study of T cells in Graves' hyperthyroidism and ophthalmopathy. Template material for amplifying TCR beta CDR3 regions consisted of RNA transcripts. TCR CDR3 underwent first-round RT-PCR with the HTBI primer set. TCRdb processed the multiplex PCR reads anew with MiXCR; each CDR3 protein has one entry. The data hold some 560,000 distinct CDR3 sequences, with around 15% observed a single time. The sequencing input was blood. The receptors derive from a woman in her 40s with Graves' hyperthyroidism.

This clonotype was counted a few times. A much larger clone sits a single nucleotide away, making a read error possible. The rearrangement joins TRBV6-2 or TRBV6-3 to TRBJ1-1; unclear D gene. The CDR3 is made up of 13 amino acids. Between the trimmed V and J ends, which lost 4 bases and 0 bases, there was a span of 6 bases. From germline, CDR1 is MNHEY and CDR2 SVGEGT. The CDR3, as DNA: TGTGCCAGCAGTTCAATCTTGAACACTGAAGCTTTCTTT. Protein product: CASSSILNTEAFF.

This clonotype was found many times. The chain couples TRBV24-1 to TRBJ2-7; D may be TRBD2 (7 bases). Germline V gene lookup returns CDR1 KGHDR and CDR2 SFDVKD. CDR3 size: 14 residues. Trimming removed 5 bases from V and 3 bases from J, with 13 bases in between. CDR3 nucleotide sequence: TGTGCCACCAGTGCCAACGGGGGGCGCTACGAGCAGTACTTC. This encodes CATSANGGRYEQYF.

This clonotype was recorded at least ten times. The chain has TRBV10-3 and TRBJ2-2, with D perhaps matching TRBD1 (6 bases). Trimming removed 4 bases at V and 7 bases at J, with 10 bases between. This CDR3 contains 13 residues. CDR1 is ENHRY and CDR2 is SYGVKD in the germline V gene. CDR3 sequence (DNA): TGTGCCATCAGTGCTGGGGGCTACGGGGAGCTGTTTTTT. Protein product: CAISAGGYGELFF.

There are many counts of this clonotype. The chain carries TRBV28 and TRBJ1-5; perhaps TRBD1 as D (6 bases). From germline, CDR1 is MDHEN and CDR2 SYDVKM. CDR3 size: 15 residues. With 6 bases removed from V and 3 bases from J, the gap between germline ends came to 15 bases. The CDR3: CASRRLRDTNQPQHF. The DNA for the CDR3 is TGTGCCAGCAGAAGGCTCCGGGACACCAATCAGCCCCAGCATTTT.

This clonotype was found many times. The V and J genes are TRBV20-1 and TRBJ2-1; 9 bases line up with TRBD1. The ends lost 7 bases at V and 8 bases at J; junction bases unmatched: 15. Germline V gives CDR1 DFQATT, CDR2 SNEGSKA (reference sequence). This CDR3 has 15 amino acids. The CDR3 nucleotides read TGCAGTGTCGCACCGGGACAGGGTGTTGTCGATGAGCAGTTCTTC. Translating gives CSVAPGQGVVDEQFF.

This clonotype was observed many times. This CDR3 is CASSLDWTGYEQYF. The DNA for the CDR3 is TGTGCCAGCAGCTTAGATTGGACAGGGTACGAGCAGTACTTC. This chain uses TRBV11-2 with TRBJ2-7, with TRBD1 identical over 8 bases. V was clipped by 0 bases and J by 4 bases; unmatched bases: 2. The CDR3 totals 14 residues. The germline V gene encodes CDR1 SGHAT and CDR2 FQNNGV. The complete variable domain, with remaining parts taken from reference TRBV11-2 and TRBJ2-7, reads EAGVAQSPRYKIIEKRQSVAFWCNPISGHATLYWYQQILGQGPKLLIQFQNNGVVDDSQLPKDRFSAERLKGVDSTLKIQPAKLEDSAVYLCASSLDWTGYEQYFGPGTRLTVT.

The chain couples TRBV14 to TRBJ1-6; no reliable D call. V was cut by 4 bases and J by 8 bases, with 9 bases left in between. The germline CDR1 and CDR2 sequences are SGHDN and FVKESK. The CDR3 is made up of 13 amino acids. The CDR3 DNA is TGTGCCAGCAGCCTTAGTTTGTATTCACCCCTCCACTTT. Translating it yields CASSLSLYSPLHF.

This clonotype has a handful of counts. The chain couples TRBV4-1 to TRBJ2-2; the match to TRBD1 covers 8 bases. The length of the CDR3 is 15 residues. The trim removed 7 bases at V and 4 bases at J, leaving 8 bases unmatched. Germline V lookup: CDR1 MGHRA, CDR2 YSYEKL. The CDR3 DNA sequence: TGCGCCAGCACGCCGACAGGGGAATCCACCGGGGAGCTGTTTTTT. This encodes CASTPTGESTGELFF.

This clonotype was found many times. V usage is TRBV12-3 or TRBV12-4 and J usage is TRBJ1-3; D is undetermined. The CDR3 runs to 15 residues. V lost 3 bases, J lost 0 bases, and 9 bases lay in between. CDR3: CASSFDTFSGNTIYF. CDR3 sequence (DNA): TGTGCCAGCAGTTTCGACACATTCTCTGGAAACACCATATATTTT.

This chain uses TRBV5-6 with TRBJ2-1; 13 nucleotides line up with TRBD2. This CDR3 contains 18 residues. The V and J ends lost 3 bases and 3 bases, in that order; junction bases with no gene match: 9. Germline values: CDR1 SGHDT, CDR2 YYEEEE. The CDR3 loop reads CASSSWMGTSGNYNEQFF. CDR3 nucleotide sequence: TGTGCCAGCAGCTCCTGGATGGGGACTAGCGGGAACTACAATGAGCAGTTCTTC.

This clonotype has a count of ten or more. V gene TRBV27 combines with J gene TRBJ1-5; 11 bases line up with TRBD1. This CDR3 has 14 amino acids. The V segment lost 6 bases and the J segment 7 bases; nucleotides outside the gene matches: 5. Looked up from germline, CDR1 is MNHEY and CDR2 is SMNVEV (reference sequence). In nucleotides, the CDR3 is TGTGCCAGCAGCTTAGGGACAGGGGGACAGCCCCAGCATTTT. Translated: CASSLGTGGQPQHF.

This clonotype was observed a handful of times. The chain is built from TRBV6-5 and TRBJ2-7; D ambiguous. The CDR3 length is 14 residues. Trimming shortened V by 2 bases and J by 2 bases, and 10 bases separated the two germline ends. Germline CDR1 MNHEY, CDR2 SVGAGI. Here the CDR3 DNA reads TGTGCCAGCAGTTACGCCCCTCATGCCTACGAGCAGTACTTC. Its translation: CASSYAPHAYEQYF.

The J gene is TRBJ2-1, the V gene TRBV27; a possible D gene is TRBD1 (6 bases). Germline loops: CDR1 MNHEY, CDR2 SMNVEV (reference sequence). The CDR3 consists of 15 residues. V was trimmed by 5 bases and J by 2 bases, leaving 13 bases between them. The DNA for the CDR3 is TGTGCCAGCAGTATGACAGGCCACCCCTACAATGAGCAGTTCTTC. Translated, it gives CASSMTGHPYNEQFF.

This clonotype came up many times. V usage is TRBV28 and J usage is TRBJ2-3; 12 nucleotides align to TRBD2. Germline V CDR1 and CDR2: MDHEN, SYDVKM. The CDR3 has 16 residues. The V gene end was trimmed by 8 bases and the J gene end by 5 bases; junction bases not matched to a gene: 11. This CDR3 reads CASSSGTSGFRDTQYF. The CDR3 DNA follows: TGTGCCAGCTCCTCCGGGACTAGCGGGTTTCGAGATACGCAGTATTTT.

This clonotype was observed at least ten times. V is TRBV3-1 and J is TRBJ2-1; perhaps TRBD2 as D (5 bases). The CDR3 has 16 amino acids. Germline loops: CDR1 LGHDT, CDR2 YNNKEL (reference sequence). Trimming shortened V by 0 bases and J by 2 bases, and 11 bases separated the two germline ends. The CDR3 sequence is CASSQEDFYTYNEQFF. The CDR3 DNA sequence: TGTGCCAGCAGCCAAGAGGACTTCTACACCTACAATGAGCAGTTCTTC.

The V and J genes are TRBV28 and TRBJ1-5; 8 positions agree with TRBD1. With V trimmed by 5 bases and J by 5 bases, 8 bases remained unmatched. Germline CDR1 and CDR2: MDHEN and SYDVKM. The CDR3 loop spans 15 amino acids. The CDR3: CASSPTGQVYQPQHF. The CDR3 DNA sequence: TGTGCCAGCAGTCCCACGGGACAGGTTTATCAGCCCCAGCATTTT.

In its sample, this clonotype was seen many times. The V gene is TRBV2, the J gene TRBJ2-3; 7 bases map to TRBD2. V trimming: 4 bases; J trimming: 0 bases; junction bases outside the gene matches: 4. The CDR3 length is 15 residues. Germline CDR1 and CDR2: SNHLY and FYNNEI. CDR3 coding DNA: TGTGCCAGCAGTGGGGGGAGGGACAGCACAGATACGCAGTATTTT. It translates to CASSGGRDSTDTQYF.

There are many counts of this clonotype. The genes are TRBV6-2 or TRBV6-3 and TRBJ2-7, with unresolved D. The CDR3 totals 15 residues. The V and J ends lost 2 bases and 2 bases respectively, with 13 bases between them. CDR1 is MNHEY, CDR2 SVGEGT, per germline. The DNA for the CDR3 is TGTGCCAGCAGTTACGGACCTCATGGGGCCTACGAGCAGTACTTC. Translation: CASSYGPHGAYEQYF.

The rearrangement links TRBV6-8 to TRBJ2-3; possibly TRBD1 for D (6 bases). With 5 bases removed from V and 2 bases from J, the gap between germline ends came to 17 bases. Germline V gives CDR1 MNHGY, CDR2 SAAAGT. The CDR3 is made up of 16 amino acids. CDR3 protein: CASSTWQGRTTDTQYF. CDR3 bases: TGTGCCAGCAGTACATGGCAGGGGCGAACCACAGATACGCAGTATTTT.

The genes are TRBV30 and TRBJ2-7; tentatively, D is TRBD1 (6 bases). The germline V and J ends were trimmed by 5 bases and 3 bases, with 11 bases remaining between them. Per germline, CDR1 GTSNPN and CDR2 SVGIG (reference sequence). The CDR3 length is 12 residues. The CDR3: CAWAPTGYEQYF. CDR3 sequence (DNA): TGTGCCTGGGCCCCGACAGGCTACGAGCAGTACTTC.

This clonotype was counted at least ten times. J is TRBJ1-2 and V is TRBV2; weak D call: TRBD1 (6 bases). Germline assignment: CDR1 SNHLY and CDR2 FYNNEI. This CDR3 spans 12 amino acids. V dropped 9 bases and J dropped 2 bases, with 10 bases sitting between them. Here the CDR3 DNA reads TGTGCCAGGGGTGGACAGAACTATGGCTACACCTTC. Translated, it gives CARGGQNYGYTF.

This clonotype was observed at least ten times. The genes are TRBV5-1 and TRBJ2-7; 13 nucleotides match TRBD2. The CDR3 is 15 amino acids. V shed 4 bases, J shed 3 bases, and the junction held 4 bases outside the gene matches. Germline V gene sequence: CDR1 SGHRS, CDR2 YFSETQ. In DNA form, the CDR3 reads TGCGCCAGCAGCCCGGGACTAGCGGGGAACTACGAGCAGTACTTC. This sequence encodes CASSPGLAGNYEQYF.

The chain carries TRBV27 and TRBJ2-3; D gene ambiguous. Germline assignment: CDR1 MNHEY and CDR2 SMNVEV (reference sequence). Trimming pared 3 bases from V and 4 bases from J, leaving 8 bases between. The CDR3 has 13 residues. CDR3: CASSFWGPDTQYF. DNA for the CDR3: TGTGCCAGCAGTTTCTGGGGTCCAGATACGCAGTATTTT.

This clonotype was detected ten times or more. This rearrangement joins TRBV3-1 to TRBJ2-1; no firm D call. V lost 0 bases and J lost 0, with 6 bases in between. This CDR3 is 15 amino acids long. Per the germline V gene, CDR1 is LGHDT and CDR2 is YNNKEL (reference sequence). CDR3 DNA sequence: TGTGCCAGCAGCCAAGATGCAGTCTCCTACAATGAGCAGTTCTTC. Protein product: CASSQDAVSYNEQFF.

This clonotype was seen at least ten times. The rearrangement links TRBV3-1 to TRBJ2-2; no clear D gene. V lost 4 bases and J lost 0, with 18 bases in between. There are 18 residues in the CDR3. Germline V gene data show CDR1 as LGHDT and CDR2 as YNNKEL (reference sequence). In DNA form, the CDR3 reads TGTGCCAGCAGCCGAGGTTGGTCGGGCAGATCGAACACCGGGGAGCTGTTTTTT. Translating it yields CASSRGWSGRSNTGELFF.

This clonotype was observed a handful of times. This sequence joins TRBV7-6 and TRBJ2-2; either TRBD1 or TRBD2 may fit D (5 bases each). Trimming took off 1 base at V and 3 bases at J, with 12 bases between the two ends. This CDR3 is 16 amino acids long. Looked up from germline, CDR1 is SGHVS and CDR2 is FNYEAQ. CDR3 region: CASSLEWGPYTGELFF. In DNA, the CDR3 is TGTGCCAGCAGCTTAGAGTGGGGACCATACACCGGGGAGCTGTTTTTT.

The V call is TRBV19, the J call TRBJ1-5; no definite D call. The CDR3 is 16 amino acids. The V and J ends lost 0 bases and 4 bases respectively, with 13 bases between them. Germline CDR1 reads LNHDA; CDR2 reads SQIVND (reference sequence). The CDR3 spells CASSIDASTANQPQHF. CDR3 DNA: TGTGCCAGTAGTATAGATGCGAGCACTGCGAATCAGCCCCAGCATTTT.

Ten or more counts support this clonotype. V is TRBV5-6 and J is TRBJ2-3; the D is unclear. The CDR3 totals 14 residues. Germline V lookup: CDR1 SGHDT, CDR2 YYEEEE. The V gene lost 6 bases and the J gene lost 4 bases, with 15 bases spanning the gap. As DNA, the CDR3 is TGTGCCAGCATAAGAACGACCTTCCCAGATACGCAGTATTTT. This translates into CASIRTTFPDTQYF.

The genes are TRBV7-2 and TRBJ1-5; D remains ambiguous. The length of the CDR3 is 14 residues. Per germline, CDR1 SGHTA and CDR2 FQGNSA. Trimming stripped 1 base from V and 7 bases from J, with 11 bases between. CDR3 in DNA: TGTGCCAGCAGCTTAGGGGAGGCTTACCAGCCCCAGCATTTT. Its protein product is CASSLGEAYQPQHF.